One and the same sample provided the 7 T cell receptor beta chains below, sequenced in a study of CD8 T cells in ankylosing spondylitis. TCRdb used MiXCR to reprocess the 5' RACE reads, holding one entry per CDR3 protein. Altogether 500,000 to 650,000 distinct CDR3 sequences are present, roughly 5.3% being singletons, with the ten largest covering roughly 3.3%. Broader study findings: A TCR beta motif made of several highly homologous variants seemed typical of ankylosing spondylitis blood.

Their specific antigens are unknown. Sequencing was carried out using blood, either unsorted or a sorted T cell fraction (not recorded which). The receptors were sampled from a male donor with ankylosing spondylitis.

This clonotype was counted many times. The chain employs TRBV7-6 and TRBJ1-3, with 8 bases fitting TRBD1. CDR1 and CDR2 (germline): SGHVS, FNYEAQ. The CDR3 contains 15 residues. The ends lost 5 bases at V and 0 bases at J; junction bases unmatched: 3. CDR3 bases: TGTGCCAGCAGCGCCGGGACAGGCTCTGGAAACACCATATATTTT. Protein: CASSAGTGSGNTIYF. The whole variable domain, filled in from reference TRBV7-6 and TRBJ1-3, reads GAGVSQSPRYKVTKRGQDVALRCDPISGHVSLYWYRQALGQGPEFLTYFNYEAQQDKSGLPNDRFSAERPEGSISTLTIQRTEQRDSAMYRCASSAGTGSGNTIYFGEGSWLTVV.

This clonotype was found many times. As DNA, the CDR3 is TGTGCCAGCAGGTTACAGGGGATCACTGAAGCTTTCTTT. It specifies CASRLQGITEAFF. The chain has TRBV28 and TRBJ1-1; 7 nucleotides agree with TRBD1. The CDR3 totals 13 residues. V was clipped by 6 bases and J by 4 bases; unmatched bases: 5. The V gene's germline CDR1 is MDHEN and CDR2 SYDVKM.

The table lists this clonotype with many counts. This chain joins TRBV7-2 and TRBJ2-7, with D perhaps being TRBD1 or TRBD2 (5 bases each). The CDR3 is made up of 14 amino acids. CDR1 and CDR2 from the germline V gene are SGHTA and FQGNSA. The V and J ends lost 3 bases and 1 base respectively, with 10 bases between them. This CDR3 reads CASSFGGGSYEQYF. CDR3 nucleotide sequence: TGTGCCAGCAGCTTCGGTGGGGGTTCCTACGAGCAGTACTTC.

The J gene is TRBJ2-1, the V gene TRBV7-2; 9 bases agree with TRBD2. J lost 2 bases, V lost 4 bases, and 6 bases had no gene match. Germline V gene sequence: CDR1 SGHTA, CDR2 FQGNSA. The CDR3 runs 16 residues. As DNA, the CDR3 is TGTGCCAGCAGCTGGACCGGGACTAGCCCCTACAATGAGCAGTTCTTC. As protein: CASSWTGTSPYNEQFF.

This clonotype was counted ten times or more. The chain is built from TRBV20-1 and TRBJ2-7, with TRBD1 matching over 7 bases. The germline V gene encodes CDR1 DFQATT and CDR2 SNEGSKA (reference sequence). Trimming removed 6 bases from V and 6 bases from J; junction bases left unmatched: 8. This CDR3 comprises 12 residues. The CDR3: CSANRGIGEQYF. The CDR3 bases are TGCAGTGCCAACAGGGGAATCGGCGAGCAGTACTTC.

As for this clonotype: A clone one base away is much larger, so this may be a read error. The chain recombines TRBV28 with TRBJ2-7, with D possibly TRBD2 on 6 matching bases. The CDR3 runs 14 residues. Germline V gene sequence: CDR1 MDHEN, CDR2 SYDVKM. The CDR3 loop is CASSSPGDSYQQYF. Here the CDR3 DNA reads TGTGCCAGCAGTTCCCCGGGAGACTCCTACCAGCAGTACTTC.

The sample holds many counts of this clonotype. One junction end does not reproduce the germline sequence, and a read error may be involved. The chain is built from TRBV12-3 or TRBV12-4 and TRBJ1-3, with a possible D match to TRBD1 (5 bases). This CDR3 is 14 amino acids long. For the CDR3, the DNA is TGTGCCAGCAGTTTAAGGGACTCTGAAAACACCATATATTTT. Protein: CASSLRDSENTIYF.